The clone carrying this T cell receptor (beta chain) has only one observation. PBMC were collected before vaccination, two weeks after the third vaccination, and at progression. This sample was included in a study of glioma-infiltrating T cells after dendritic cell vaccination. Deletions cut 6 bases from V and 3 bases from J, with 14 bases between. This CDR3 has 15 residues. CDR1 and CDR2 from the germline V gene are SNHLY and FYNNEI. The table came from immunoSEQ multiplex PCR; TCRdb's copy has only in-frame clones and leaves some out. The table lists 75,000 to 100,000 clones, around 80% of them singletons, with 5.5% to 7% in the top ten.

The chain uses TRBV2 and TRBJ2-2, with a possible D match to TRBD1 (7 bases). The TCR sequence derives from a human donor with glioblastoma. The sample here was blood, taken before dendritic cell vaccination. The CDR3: CASRSGGSDTGELFF. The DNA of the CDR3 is TGTGCCAGCAGATCAGGGGGGTCGGACACCGGGGAGCTGTTTTTT.